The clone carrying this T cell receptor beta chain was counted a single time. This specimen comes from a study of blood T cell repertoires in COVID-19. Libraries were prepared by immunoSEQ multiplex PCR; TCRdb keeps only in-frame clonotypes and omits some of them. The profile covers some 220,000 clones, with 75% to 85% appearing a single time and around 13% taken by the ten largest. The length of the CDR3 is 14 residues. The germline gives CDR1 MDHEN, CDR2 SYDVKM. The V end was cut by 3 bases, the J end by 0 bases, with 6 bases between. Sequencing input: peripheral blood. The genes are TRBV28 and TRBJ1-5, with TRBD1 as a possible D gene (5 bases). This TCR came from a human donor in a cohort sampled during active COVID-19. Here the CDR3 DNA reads TGTGCCAGCAGTTTGGGACTTAGCAATCAGCCCCAGCATTTT. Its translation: CASSLGLSNQPQHF.